This TCR beta chain was recorded in a study of cytomegalovirus exposure and HLA in healthy donors. Study as a whole: The early release's HLA-typed donors yielded some 85 million unique TCRs. Study-wide findings and caveats: Analysis was carried out at a later point, and it linked a missense DCLRE1C variant to TCR beta V- and J-gene trimming. Usually a TCR sequence was rare, but some public TCRs were found in many donors.

Remarks on this clone: Its antigen remains unidentified.

Use of 60 Vbeta and 13 Jbeta primers characterized the PCR. The repertoire was sequenced with immunoSEQ multiplex PCR; TCRdb's copy has only in-frame clones and lacks some. The sample lists roughly 55,000 clones, roughly four fifths occurring once. All the people who gave samples were healthy bone marrow donors. CDR1 SGHRS and CDR2 YFSETQ come from the germline V gene. This CDR3 comprises 15 residues. The ends were cut back, 4 bases at V and 3 bases at J, with 17 bases in the middle. Specimen: PBMCs. This TCR came from a boy between 10 and 17 years old in good health and CMV-seropositive. The chain combines TRBV5-1 with TRBJ2-7; tentative D call: TRBD2 (6 bases). In DNA, the CDR3 is TGCGCCAGCAGCGGAGGGGAAGACGGTCGCTACGAGCAGTACTTC. Protein sequence: CASSGGEDGRYEQYF.